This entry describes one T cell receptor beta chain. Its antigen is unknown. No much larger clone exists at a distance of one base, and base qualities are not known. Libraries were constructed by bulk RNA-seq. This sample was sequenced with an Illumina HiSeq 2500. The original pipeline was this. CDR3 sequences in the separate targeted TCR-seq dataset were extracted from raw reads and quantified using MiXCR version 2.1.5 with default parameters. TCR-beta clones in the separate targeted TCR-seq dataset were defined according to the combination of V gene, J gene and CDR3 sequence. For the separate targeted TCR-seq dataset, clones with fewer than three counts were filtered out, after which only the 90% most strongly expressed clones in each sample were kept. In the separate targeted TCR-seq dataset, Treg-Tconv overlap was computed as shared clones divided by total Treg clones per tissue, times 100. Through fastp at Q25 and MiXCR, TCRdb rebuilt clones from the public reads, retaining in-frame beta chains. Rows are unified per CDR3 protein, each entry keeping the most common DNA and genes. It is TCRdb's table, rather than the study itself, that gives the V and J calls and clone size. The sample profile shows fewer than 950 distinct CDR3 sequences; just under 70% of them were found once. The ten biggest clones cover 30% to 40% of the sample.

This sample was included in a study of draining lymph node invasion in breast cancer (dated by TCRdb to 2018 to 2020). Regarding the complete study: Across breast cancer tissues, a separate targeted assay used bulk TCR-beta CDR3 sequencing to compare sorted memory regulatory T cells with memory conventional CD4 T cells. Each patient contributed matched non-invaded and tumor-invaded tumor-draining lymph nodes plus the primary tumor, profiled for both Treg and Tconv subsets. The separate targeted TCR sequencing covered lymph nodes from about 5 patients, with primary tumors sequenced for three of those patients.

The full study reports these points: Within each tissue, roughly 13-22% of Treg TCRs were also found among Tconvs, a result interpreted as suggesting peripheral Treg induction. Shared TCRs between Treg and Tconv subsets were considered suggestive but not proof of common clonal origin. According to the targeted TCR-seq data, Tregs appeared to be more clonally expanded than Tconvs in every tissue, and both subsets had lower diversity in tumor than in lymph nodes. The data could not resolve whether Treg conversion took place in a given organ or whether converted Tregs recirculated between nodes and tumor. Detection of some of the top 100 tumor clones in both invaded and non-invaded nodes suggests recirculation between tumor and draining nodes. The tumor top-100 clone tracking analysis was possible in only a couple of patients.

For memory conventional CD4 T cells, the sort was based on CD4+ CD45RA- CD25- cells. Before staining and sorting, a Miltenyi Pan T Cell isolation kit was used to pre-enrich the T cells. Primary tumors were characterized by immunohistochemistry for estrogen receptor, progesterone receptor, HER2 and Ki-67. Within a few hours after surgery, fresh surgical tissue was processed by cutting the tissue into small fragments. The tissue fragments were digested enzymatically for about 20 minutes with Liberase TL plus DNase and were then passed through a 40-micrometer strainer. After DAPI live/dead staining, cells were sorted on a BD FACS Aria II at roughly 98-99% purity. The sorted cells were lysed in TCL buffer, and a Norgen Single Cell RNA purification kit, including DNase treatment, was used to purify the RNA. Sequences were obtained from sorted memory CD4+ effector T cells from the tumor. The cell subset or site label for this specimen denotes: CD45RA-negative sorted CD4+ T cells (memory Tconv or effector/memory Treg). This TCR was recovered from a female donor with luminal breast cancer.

The DNA sequence is TGTGCCAGCAGTTACTCATACCGACACTATGGCTACACCTTC. Translated, this is CASSYSYRHYGYTF. Rearrangement joined TRBV6-5 to TRBJ1-2; too little of a D gene remains to name it. The CDR3 starts with the cysteine, ends with the phenylalanine, and has 14 residues. The read is trimmed to its CDR3 DNA, 42 bases read in frame from base 1. Relative to germline, V is 0 bases shorter and J is 3 bases shorter, with 8 bases between their ends. Sequences MNHEY (CDR1) and SVGAGI (CDR2) are obtained from the germline V gene.